The rows below give T cell receptor beta chains drawn from one sample of a study of technical replicates of blood from a few donors. Libraries were prepared by immunoSEQ multiplex PCR; TCRdb keeps only in-frame clonotypes and omits some of them. The profile shows roughly 90,000 clones, 85% to 95% of them singletons. What was sequenced was T cells isolated from PBMCs. The receptor set was obtained from a human donor in good health. CDR3s include the opening cysteine and the closing phenylalanine or tryptophan. Each record gives: clone size, V gene, D gene, J gene, CDR3 protein, CDR3 DNA. A D gene is named only where the DNA matches it firmly. Not every row has a clone size; where given, it reads once, few, many or a size class.

abundance: -; v_gene: TRBV28; d_gene: -; j_gene: TRBJ1-2; CDR3aa: CASKRTANYGYTF; CDR3nt: TGTGCCAGCAAGCGGACAGCTAACTATGGCTACACCTTC
abundance: -; v_gene: TRBV5-4; d_gene: TRBD1; j_gene: TRBJ1-4; CDR3aa: CASSDRGRIGEKLFF; CDR3nt: TGTGCCAGCAGCGACAGGGGCAGGATAGGGGAAAAACTGTTTTTT
abundance: -; v_gene: TRBV28; d_gene: TRBD1; j_gene: TRBJ2-3; CDR3aa: CASSFPAAGGNTDTQYF; CDR3nt: TGTGCCAGCAGTTTCCCGGCGGCAGGGGGCAATACAGATACGCAGTATTTT
abundance: -; v_gene: TRBV6-5; d_gene: -; j_gene: TRBJ1-1; CDR3aa: CASRDTMNTEAFF; CDR3nt: TGTGCCAGCCGGGACACTATGAACACTGAAGCTTTCTTT
abundance: -; v_gene: TRBV7-9; d_gene: TRBD2; j_gene: TRBJ2-1; CDR3aa: CASSFIGLAPTEQFF; CDR3nt: TGTGCCAGCAGCTTTATAGGACTAGCTCCTACTGAGCAGTTCTTC
abundance: -; v_gene: TRBV2; d_gene: -; j_gene: TRBJ2-3; CDR3aa: CASTARVYTDTQYF; CDR3nt: TGTGCCAGCACTGCCAGGGTGTACACAGATACGCAGTATTTT
abundance: -; v_gene: TRBV19; d_gene: -; j_gene: TRBJ1-1; CDR3aa: CASSMKGGAFF; CDR3nt: TGTGCCAGTAGTATGAAAGGGGGAGCTTTCTTT
abundance: -; v_gene: TRBV7-8; d_gene: TRBD1; j_gene: TRBJ1-1; CDR3aa: CASSTGGPRDRGRGTEAFF; CDR3nt: TGTGCCAGCAGCACAGGAGGTCCCCGGGACAGGGGGCGCGGCACTGAAGCTTTCTTT
abundance: -; v_gene: TRBV7-9; d_gene: -; j_gene: TRBJ1-6; CDR3aa: CASSFETTYNSPLHF; CDR3nt: TGTGCCAGCAGCTTTGAGACAACCTATAATTCACCCCTCCACTTT
abundance: -; v_gene: TRBV30; d_gene: TRBD1; j_gene: TRBJ2-3; CDR3aa: CAWTGGADTQYF; CDR3nt: TGTGCCTGGACAGGGGGCGCAGATACGCAGTATTTT
abundance: -; v_gene: TRBV6-1; d_gene: -; j_gene: TRBJ1-2; CDR3aa: CATSAGYGYTF; CDR3nt: TGTGCCACGTCCGCGGGGTATGGCTACACCTTC
abundance: -; v_gene: TRBV5-6; d_gene: -; j_gene: TRBJ1-1; CDR3aa: CASSLGSRETEAFF; CDR3nt: TGTGCCAGCAGCTTGGGATCCAGGGAAACTGAAGCTTTCTTT
abundance: -; v_gene: TRBV27; d_gene: TRBD1; j_gene: TRBJ1-1; CDR3aa: CASSWAGGATEAFF; CDR3nt: TGTGCCAGCAGTTGGGCAGGGGGCGCGACTGAAGCTTTCTTT
abundance: -; v_gene: TRBV19; d_gene: -; j_gene: TRBJ2-7; CDR3aa: CASSIRGIGRKQYF; CDR3nt: TGTGCCAGTAGTATTCGGGGAATAGGAAGAAAGCAGTACTTC
abundance: -; v_gene: TRBV7-8; d_gene: -; j_gene: TRBJ2-7; CDR3aa: CASSQTSWAYEQYF; CDR3nt: TGTGCCAGCAGCCAGACTAGTTGGGCCTACGAGCAGTACTTC
abundance: -; v_gene: TRBV11-3; d_gene: TRBD2; j_gene: TRBJ2-1; CDR3aa: CASSFQAGTNNEQFF; CDR3nt: TGTGCCAGCAGCTTTCAAGCGGGGACCAACAATGAGCAGTTCTTC
abundance: -; v_gene: TRBV9; d_gene: -; j_gene: TRBJ1-1; CDR3aa: CASGRGPSTEAFF; CDR3nt: TGTGCCAGCGGAAGGGGCCCTAGCACTGAAGCTTTCTTT
abundance: -; v_gene: TRBV6-5; d_gene: TRBD1; j_gene: TRBJ2-1; CDR3aa: CASSYDRGENNEQFF; CDR3nt: TGTGCCAGCAGTTATGACAGGGGGGAAAACAATGAGCAGTTCTTC
abundance: -; v_gene: TRBV10-2; d_gene: TRBD1; j_gene: TRBJ1-5; CDR3aa: CASRAGQGGNQPQHF; CDR3nt: TGCGCCAGCAGAGCGGGACAGGGAGGCAATCAGCCCCAGCATTTT
abundance: -; v_gene: TRBV5-4; d_gene: -; j_gene: TRBJ2-6; CDR3aa: CASSLRTSGANVLTF; CDR3nt: TGTGCCAGCAGCTTGCGGACATCCGGGGCCAACGTCCTGACTTTC
abundance: -; v_gene: TRBV15; d_gene: TRBD2; j_gene: TRBJ2-2; CDR3aa: CATSSQIRGLASTGELFF; CDR3nt: TGTGCCACCAGCAGCCAGATCAGAGGACTAGCTAGTACCGGGGAGCTGTTTTTT
abundance: -; v_gene: TRBV2; d_gene: TRBD1; j_gene: TRBJ1-2; CDR3aa: CASRPGQIYGYTF; CDR3nt: TGTGCCAGCAGGCCGGGACAGATCTATGGCTACACCTTC
abundance: -; v_gene: TRBV30; d_gene: -; j_gene: TRBJ1-2; CDR3aa: CAWSVLARYTF; CDR3nt: TGTGCCTGGAGTGTCCTGGCCCGCTACACCTTC
abundance: -; v_gene: TRBV10-3; d_gene: TRBD1; j_gene: TRBJ2-7; CDR3aa: CAISEATGVFYEQYF; CDR3nt: TGTGCCATCAGTGAGGCAACAGGGGTGTTCTACGAGCAGTACTTC
abundance: -; v_gene: TRBV6-4; d_gene: -; j_gene: TRBJ2-4; CDR3aa: CASSDSRVWAKNIQYF; CDR3nt: TGTGCCAGCAGTGACAGCAGGGTCTGGGCCAAAAACATTCAGTACTTC
abundance: once; v_gene: TRBV19; d_gene: -; j_gene: TRBJ1-5; CDR3aa: CASSSRFGGYNQPQHF; CDR3nt: TGTGCCAGTAGTAGCCGGTTCGGGGGTTACAATCAGCCCCAGCATTTT
abundance: -; v_gene: TRBV27; d_gene: TRBD1; j_gene: TRBJ1-1; CDR3aa: CASSLGGTGGTEAFF; CDR3nt: TGTGCCAGCAGCCTCGGGGGGACAGGGGGCACTGAAGCTTTCTTT
abundance: -; v_gene: TRBV5-6; d_gene: -; j_gene: TRBJ1-2; CDR3aa: CASSLEGAGIIRYTF; CDR3nt: TGTGCCAGCAGCTTGGAAGGGGCAGGGATTATACGCTACACCTTC
abundance: -; v_gene: TRBV6-5; d_gene: TRBD1; j_gene: TRBJ1-5; CDR3aa: CASRTGVLSNQPQHF; CDR3nt: TGTGCCAGCAGAACAGGGGTCCTTAGCAATCAGCCCCAGCATTTT
abundance: once; v_gene: TRBV27; d_gene: TRBD1; j_gene: TRBJ1-6; CDR3aa: CASRDRASRSYNSPLHF; CDR3nt: TGTGCCAGCCGGGACAGGGCCTCCCGTTCCTATAATTCACCCCTCCACTTT
abundance: -; v_gene: TRBV21-1; d_gene: -; j_gene: TRBJ1-5; CDR3aa: CASSPRPSSAWRMMANQPQHF; CDR3nt: TGTGCCAGCAGCCCTAGGCCCAGTTCGGCATGGCGGATGATGGCCAATCAGCCCCAGCATTTT
abundance: -; v_gene: TRBV30; d_gene: -; j_gene: TRBJ1-1; CDR3aa: CAWSVARGGNTEAFF; CDR3nt: TGTGCCTGGAGTGTAGCGCGGGGGGGGAACACTGAAGCTTTCTTT
abundance: -; v_gene: TRBV5-7; d_gene: -; j_gene: TRBJ1-1; CDR3aa: CASSPGSHPFENTEAFF; CDR3nt: TGTGCCAGCAGCCCGGGGTCTCACCCATTTGAGAACACTGAAGCTTTCTTT
abundance: -; v_gene: TRBV11-2; d_gene: -; j_gene: TRBJ1-4; CDR3aa: CASSLARLTNEKLFF; CDR3nt: TGTGCCAGCAGCTTAGCACGGTTAACTAATGAAAAACTGTTTTTT
abundance: -; v_gene: TRBV11-3; d_gene: TRBD1; j_gene: TRBJ1-1; CDR3aa: CASSSATGGTEAFF; CDR3nt: TGTGCCAGCAGCTCAGCCACAGGGGGCACTGAAGCTTTCTTT
abundance: -; v_gene: TRBV12-5; d_gene: TRBD1; j_gene: TRBJ1-6; CDR3aa: CASGLGPTGGNSPLHF; CDR3nt: TGTGCTAGTGGTTTGGGCCCAACAGGGGGAAATTCACCCCTCCACTTT
abundance: -; v_gene: TRBV28; d_gene: -; j_gene: TRBJ1-5; CDR3aa: CASSRGNQPQHF; CDR3nt: TGTGCCAGCAGTCGAGGCAATCAGCCCCAGCATTTT
abundance: -; v_gene: TRBV5-4; d_gene: TRBD1; j_gene: TRBJ1-2; CDR3aa: CASSYNRGQDYGYTF; CDR3nt: TGTGCCAGCAGCTACAACAGGGGGCAAGACTATGGCTACACCTTC
abundance: -; v_gene: TRBV9; d_gene: TRBD1; j_gene: TRBJ1-4; CDR3aa: CASSRTGTNEKLFF; CDR3nt: TGTGCCAGCAGCCGGACAGGGACCAATGAAAAACTGTTTTTT
abundance: -; v_gene: TRBV19; d_gene: -; j_gene: TRBJ1-3; CDR3aa: CASSSPGNVNTIYF; CDR3nt: TGTGCCAGTAGTTCCCCGGGTAACGTGAACACCATATATTTT
abundance: -; v_gene: TRBV7-9; d_gene: -; j_gene: TRBJ2-7; CDR3aa: CASSTHFGGTRKGGSEQYF; CDR3nt: TGTGCCAGCAGCACCCATTTCGGGGGTACTAGAAAGGGAGGCTCCGAGCAGTACTTC
abundance: -; v_gene: TRBV4-1; d_gene: TRBD2; j_gene: TRBJ2-1; CDR3aa: CASSQEGILAGGVNDEQFF; CDR3nt: TGCGCCAGCAGCCAAGAGGGGATTTTAGCGGGGGGAGTAAACGATGAGCAGTTCTTC
abundance: -; v_gene: TRBV19; d_gene: -; j_gene: TRBJ1-1; CDR3aa: CASHLGGSEAFF; CDR3nt: TGTGCCAGCCACTTGGGGGGAAGTGAAGCTTTCTTT
abundance: -; v_gene: TRBV15; d_gene: TRBD1; j_gene: TRBJ2-7; CDR3aa: CATSTGGNTYEQYF; CDR3nt: TGTGCCACCTCGACAGGGGGCAACACCTACGAGCAGTACTTC
abundance: few; v_gene: TRBV5-4; d_gene: TRBD1; j_gene: TRBJ1-1; CDR3aa: CASSTGTGNTEAFF; CDR3nt: TGTGCCAGCAGCACGGGGACAGGGAACACTGAAGCTTTCTTT